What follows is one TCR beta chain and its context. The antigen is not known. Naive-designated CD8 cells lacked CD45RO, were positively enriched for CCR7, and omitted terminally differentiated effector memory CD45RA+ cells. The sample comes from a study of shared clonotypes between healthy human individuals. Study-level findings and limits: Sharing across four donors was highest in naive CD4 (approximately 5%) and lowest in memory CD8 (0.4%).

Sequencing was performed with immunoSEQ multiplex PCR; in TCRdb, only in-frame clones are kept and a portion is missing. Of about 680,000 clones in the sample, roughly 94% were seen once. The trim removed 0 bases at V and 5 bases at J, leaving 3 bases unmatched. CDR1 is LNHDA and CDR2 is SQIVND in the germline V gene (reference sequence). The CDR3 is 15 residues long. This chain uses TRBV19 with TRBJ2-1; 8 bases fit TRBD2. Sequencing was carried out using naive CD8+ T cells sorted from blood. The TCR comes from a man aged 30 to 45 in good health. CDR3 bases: TGTGCCAGTAGTATAGATCTGGGACTAGACAATGAGCAGTTCTTC. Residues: CASSIDLGLDNEQFF.